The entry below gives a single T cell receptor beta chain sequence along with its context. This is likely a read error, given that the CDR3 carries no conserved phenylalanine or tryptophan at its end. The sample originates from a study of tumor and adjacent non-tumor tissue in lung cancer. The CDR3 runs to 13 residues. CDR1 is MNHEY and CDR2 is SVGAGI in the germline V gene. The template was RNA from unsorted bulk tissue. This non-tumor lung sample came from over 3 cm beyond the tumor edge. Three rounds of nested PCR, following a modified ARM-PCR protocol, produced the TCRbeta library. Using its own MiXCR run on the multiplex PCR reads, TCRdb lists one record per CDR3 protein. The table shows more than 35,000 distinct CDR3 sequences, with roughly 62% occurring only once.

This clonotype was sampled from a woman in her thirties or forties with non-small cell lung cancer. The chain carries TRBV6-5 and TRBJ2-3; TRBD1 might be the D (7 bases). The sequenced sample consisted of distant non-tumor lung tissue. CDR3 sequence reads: CASCQGGTDMQYY. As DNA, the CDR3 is TGTGCCAGCTGTCAGGGGGGCACAGATATGCAGTATTAT.